A selection of T cell receptor beta chains follows, all from one sample in a study of blood T cell repertoires in COVID-19. Only in-frame clones appear in the TCRdb table, and some are missing; sequencing was by immunoSEQ multiplex PCR. The sample lists roughly 250,000 clones; approximately 86% were seen once. The sample was PBMCs or T cells enriched from blood (not recorded which). Source of these receptors: a woman aged 45-59 years who had recovered from COVID-19. Both conserved end residues are part of each CDR3. The order of the fields is clone size, J gene, CDR3 length, V gene, D gene, CDR3 protein, CDR3 DNA. A D gene is named only where the DNA matches it firmly. Expanded clones get a size class; other rows say once, few or many, or leave the size out.

. TRBJ2-1 15 TRBV19 . CASKKDSSSYNEQFF TGTGCCAGTAAAAAGGACAGCTCCTCCTACAATGAGCAGTTCTTC
. TRBJ2-1 15 TRBV27 . CASSSPDGNYNEQFF TGTGCCAGCAGTTCCCCGGACGGGAACTACAATGAGCAGTTCTTC
. TRBJ2-5 13 TRBV28 . CASSPQGRETQYF TGTGCCAGCAGTCCCCAGGGGCGTGAGACCCAGTACTTC
. TRBJ2-1 16 TRBV18 TRBD1 CASSPAGQGAEVGRFF TGTGCCAGCTCACCAGCTGGACAGGGGGCAGAGGTCGGAAGGTTCTTC
few TRBJ1-6 13 TRBV6-5 TRBD1 CASRGTGVSPLHF TGTGCCAGCAGAGGGACAGGGGTTTCACCCCTCCACTTT
. TRBJ1-3 13 TRBV7-3 . CASSDGQGNTIYF TGTGCCAGCAGCGACGGACAGGGAAACACCATATATTTT
few TRBJ1-4 14 TRBV19 . CATRVRGPNEKLFF TGTGCCACAAGGGTCAGGGGCCCTAATGAAAAACTGTTTTTT
. TRBJ2-3 15 TRBV18 TRBD1 CASSRTGDIADTQYF TGTGCCAGCTCGCGGACAGGGGACATTGCAGATACGCAGTATTTT
. TRBJ1-5 13 TRBV2 . CASTGGQYQPQHF TGTGCCAGCACCGGGGGGCAATATCAGCCCCAGCATTTT
once TRBJ2-5 17 TRBV5-1 TRBD2 CASTLPPSGRAQETQYF TGCGCCAGCACCCTCCCCCCAAGCGGGAGGGCGCAAGAGACCCAGTACTTC
. TRBJ1-5 20 TRBV2 TRBD1 CASKLTEAGTGMRRNQPQHF TGTGCCAGCAAACTAACCGAAGCCGGGACAGGGATGCGGCGCAATCAGCCCCAGCATTTT
. TRBJ2-1 13 TRBV27 TRBD1 CASSIRGRDEQFF TGTGCCAGCAGTATAAGGGGGCGCGATGAGCAGTTCTTC
few TRBJ1-5 12 TRBV2 . CASRTENQPQHF TGTGCCAGCAGGACAGAGAATCAGCCCCAGCATTTT
. TRBJ2-7 17 TRBV6-1 TRBD2 CASSAISGRASWNEQYF TGTGCCAGCAGTGCTATAAGCGGGAGGGCCTCGTGGAACGAGCAGTACTTC
. TRBJ2-1 15 TRBV7-2 TRBD1 CASSLDRGSYNEQFF TGTGCCAGCAGCTTAGACAGGGGGAGCTACAATGAGCAGTTCTTC
once TRBJ2-1 15 TRBV28 TRBD2 CASSGTSGRGNEQFF TGTGCCAGCAGTGGGACTAGCGGGAGGGGAAATGAGCAGTTCTTC
. TRBJ1-2 13 TRBV24-1 TRBD1 CATSGGVGYGYTF TGTGCCACCTCAGGGGGCGTCGGCTATGGCTACACCTTC
. TRBJ1-5 16 TRBV5-1 TRBD1 CASSPGTGLFDQPQHF TGCGCCAGCAGCCCCGGGACAGGGCTTTTCGATCAGCCCCAGCATTTT
. TRBJ1-2 13 TRBV11-2 TRBD1 CASSDRVGALSTF TGTGCCAGCAGCGACAGGGTTGGGGCCCTGAGCACCTTC
. TRBJ2-5 16 TRBV9 TRBD1 CASSAVTGTAQETQYF TGTGCCAGCAGCGCGGTTACCGGGACAGCACAAGAGACCCAGTACTTC
. TRBJ2-2 16 TRBV6-5 TRBD2 CASSWSSGVNTGELFF TGTGCCAGCAGTTGGTCTAGCGGAGTGAACACCGGGGAGCTGTTTTTT
. TRBJ1-6 15 TRBV15 . CATSRDPGPDSPLHF TGTGCCACCAGCAGAGATCCAGGGCCTGATTCACCCCTCCACTTT
. TRBJ2-7 14 TRBV6-5 . CATAAVSRGYEQYF TGTGCCACCGCCGCCGTCTCGCGGGGCTACGAGCAGTACTTC
. TRBJ1-5 15 TRBV28 . CASITPTGGNQPQHF TGTGCCAGCATAACCCCGACAGGAGGCAATCAGCCCCAGCATTTT
. TRBJ1-5 16 TRBV27 TRBD1 CASSSTDRGSGQPQHF TGTGCCAGCAGCTCCACCGACAGGGGAAGTGGCCAGCCCCAGCATTTT
once TRBJ2-1 15 TRBV7-9 TRBD2 CASSVRLANYNEQFF TGTGCCAGCAGCGTACGACTAGCCAACTACAATGAGCAGTTCTTC
once TRBJ2-7 17 TRBV5-1 TRBD2 CASSSFRTSGKTYEQYF TGCGCCAGCAGCTCCTTTCGGACTAGCGGGAAGACCTACGAGCAGTACTTC
. TRBJ2-2 15 TRBV18 TRBD2 CASSPTSGEIGELFF TGTGCCAGCTCACCCACTAGCGGGGAGATCGGGGAGCTGTTTTTT
. TRBJ1-1 15 TRBV6-6 TRBD1 CASSRTGSEDTEAFF TGTGCCAGCAGTCGGACAGGGTCAGAGGACACTGAAGCTTTCTTT
. TRBJ2-7 13 TRBV27 . CATGDRFSYEQYF TGTGCCACGGGGGACAGATTTTCCTACGAGCAGTACTTC
. TRBJ1-1 15 TRBV5-1 TRBD1 CASSEGQGMGTEAFF TGCGCCAGCAGCGAGGGACAGGGAATGGGAACTGAAGCTTTCTTT
. TRBJ2-2 14 TRBV7-3 . CASSLAGYTGELFF TGTGCCAGCAGCTTAGCGGGGTACACCGGGGAGCTGTTTTTT
few TRBJ2-1 15 TRBV4-1 . CASSQDWAQGYEQFF TGCGCCAGCAGCCAAGATTGGGCACAGGGCTATGAGCAGTTCTTC
. TRBJ1-2 14 TRBV7-9 . CASSLGNSFYGYTF TGTGCCAGCAGCTTAGGAAACAGCTTCTATGGCTACACCTTC
once TRBJ1-2 13 TRBV2 . CASSEDINYGYTF TGTGCCAGCAGTGAGGACATTAACTATGGCTACACCTTC
. TRBJ2-1 15 TRBV7-3 TRBD2 CASSPRTSGINEQFF TGTGCCAGCAGCCCTCGGACTAGCGGGATCAATGAGCAGTTCTTC
. TRBJ2-7 15 TRBV4-2 TRBD2 CASSPGASGSYEQYF TGTGCCAGCAGCCCGGGTGCGAGCGGGAGCTACGAGCAGTACTTC
. TRBJ2-2 16 TRBV14 TRBD2 CASSQIAGLSTGELFF TGTGCCAGCAGCCAGATAGCGGGATTAAGCACCGGGGAGCTGTTTTTT
. TRBJ2-7 15 TRBV27 TRBD2 CASSLWASGDYEQYF TGTGCCAGCAGTTTATGGGCTAGCGGGGACTACGAGCAGTACTTC
. TRBJ1-2 16 TRBV25-1 . CASSRGTGITNYGYTF TGTGCCAGCAGCCGGGGGACGGGGATAACTAACTATGGCTACACCTTC
. TRBJ1-4 15 TRBV7-2 TRBD1 CASSLRTGLNEKLFF TGTGCCAGCAGCTTACGGACAGGGCTTAATGAAAAACTGTTTTTT
. TRBJ2-6 12 TRBV29-1 . CSVRAGANVLTF TGCAGCGTCCGGGCTGGGGCCAACGTCCTGACTTTC
. TRBJ2-2 14 TRBV7-9 . CASSPGVNTGELFF TGTGCCAGCAGCCCAGGGGTGAACACCGGGGAGCTGTTTTTT
. TRBJ2-2 15 TRBV9 TRBD2 CASSVSLAGAGELFF TGTGCCAGCAGCGTCTCGCTAGCGGGAGCCGGGGAGCTGTTTTTT
once TRBJ2-1 15 TRBV2 TRBD1 CASETDRGSYNEQFF TGTGCCAGTGAAACGGACAGGGGGTCCTACAATGAGCAGTTCTTC
. TRBJ1-5 14 TRBV2 TRBD1 CASRGQGRIQPQHF TGTGCCAGCAGGGGACAGGGGCGGATTCAGCCCCAGCATTTT
. TRBJ1-4 14 TRBV25-1 TRBD1 CASSKRDRREKLFF TGTGCCAGCAGTAAACGGGACAGGCGTGAAAAACTGTTTTTT
. TRBJ2-3 15 TRBV7-3 TRBD2 CASSLFSGSGDTQYF TGTGCCAGCAGCCTATTTAGCGGGAGTGGGGATACGCAGTATTTT
. TRBJ2-7 16 TRBV11-2 TRBD2 CASSRGTSGRSYEQYF TGTGCCAGCAGCCGCGGGACTAGCGGTCGCTCCTACGAGCAGTACTTC